This TCR beta chain was sequenced for a study of blood T cell repertoires in COVID-19. Per germline, CDR1 SGHRS and CDR2 YFSETQ. This CDR3 region has 14 residues. The germline V and J ends were trimmed by 6 bases and 2 bases, with 11 bases remaining between them. Profiling relied on immunoSEQ multiplex PCR, and the TCRdb table lists in-frame clones only, not all of them. The data contain some 340,000 clones, around 83% of them seen just once; the ten biggest clones take up 2.5% to 3%. Sequenced material: peripheral blood. The rearrangement uses TRBV5-1 and TRBJ2-2; tentative D call: TRBD2 (6 bases). The receptor was derived from a man aged 30 to 45 with active or convalescent COVID-19. The DNA of the CDR3 is TGCGCCAGCACCATGGACTATAACACCGGGGAGCTGTTTTTT. Translating gives CASTMDYNTGELFF.